This passage covers 12 T cell receptor beta chains from one sample sequenced in a study of blood T cell repertoires in COVID-19. Generated by immunoSEQ multiplex PCR, the TCRdb table keeps only in-frame clones and is missing some. In the table there are some 340,000 clones, 75% to 90% of which are singletons. Sequencing input: peripheral blood. All receptors derive from a young woman with acute or convalescent COVID-19.

The chain links TRBV30 to TRBJ2-3; TRBD2 matches at 7 bases. The CDR3 covers 14 residues. J lost 4 bases, V lost 1 base, and 5 bases had no gene match. Germline-derived CDR1 and CDR2 are GTSNPN and SVGIG (reference sequence). The DNA of the CDR3 is TGTGCCTGGAGTGCGGGGCTAGCGGCAGATACGCAGTATTTT. Amino acid sequence: CAWSAGLAADTQYF.

The chain has TRBV9 and TRBJ2-1; TRBD2 matches at 10 bases. Per the germline V gene, CDR1 is SGDLS and CDR2 is YYNGEE. This CDR3 has 15 amino acids. V lost 0 bases, J lost 7 bases, and 4 bases stayed unmatched. The CDR3 loop is CASSVDYSGRNEQFF. DNA for the CDR3: TGTGCCAGCAGCGTAGATTATAGCGGGAGGAATGAGCAGTTCTTC. Filled out from reference TRBV9 and TRBJ2-1, the complete variable domain reads DSGVTQTPKHLITATGQRVTLRCSPRSGDLSVYWYQQSLDQGLQFLIQYYNGEERAKGNILERFSAQQFPDLHSELNLSSLELGDSALYFCASSVDYSGRNEQFFGPGTRLTVL.

The chain is built from TRBV27 and TRBJ1-3; D unresolved. Trimming took off 8 bases at V and 3 bases at J, with 14 bases between the two ends. The CDR3 totals 14 residues. The germline gives CDR1 MNHEY, CDR2 SMNVEV (reference sequence). CDR3 sequence: CASRGPGGGNTIYF. The CDR3 DNA follows: TGTGCCAGCCGAGGCCCTGGAGGTGGAAACACCATATATTTT.

The V call is TRBV5-1, the J call TRBJ1-4, with a possible D match to TRBD1 (6 bases). The CDR3 is 14 residues long. Deletions cut 4 bases from V and 5 bases from J, with 12 bases between. Germline-derived CDR1 and CDR2 are SGHRS and YFSETQ. CDR3 bases: TGCGCCAGCAGCCCGGGACACCCCAATGAAAAACTGTTTTTT. This codes for CASSPGHPNEKLFF.

The chain couples TRBV7-9 to TRBJ1-4; 10 bases fit TRBD1. CDR1 and CDR2 from the germline V gene are SEHNR and FQNEAQ (reference sequence). This CDR3 is built from 16 residues. V shed 3 bases, J shed 5 bases, and the junction held 6 bases outside the gene matches. The CDR3 DNA reads TGTGCCAGCAGCTTTCCGGGACAGGGGCCAAATGAAAAACTGTTTTTT. Translating gives CASSFPGQGPNEKLFF.

The table lists this clone with a few counts. The V gene is TRBV7-3, the J gene TRBJ1-6; no definite D call. This CDR3 region has 14 residues. V was shortened by 5 bases and J by 5 bases, with 10 bases between the two germline ends. Germline-derived CDR1 and CDR2 are SGHTA and FQGTGA. The CDR3 loop reads CASSLGINNSPLHF. CDR3 nucleotide sequence: TGTGCCAGCAGCCTCGGGATTAATAATTCACCCCTCCACTTT.

The sample holds one count of this clone. The chain couples TRBV7-7 to TRBJ2-2, with 10 nucleotides matching TRBD2. CDR3 length: 13 amino acids. Trimming took 11 bases from V and 7 from J; bases not matched to a gene: 7. Germline CDR1 is SSHAT and CDR2 is FNYEAQ (reference sequence). This CDR3 is CAGPGLAFGELFF. CDR3 in DNA: TGTGCCGGCCCGGGACTAGCGTTCGGGGAGCTGTTTTTT.

The chain joins TRBV18 to TRBJ1-1; TRBD1 is a possible D gene (5 bases). The CDR3 is 15 amino acids. V was clipped by 1 base and J by 3 bases, with 12 bases between them. Germline CDR1 is KGHSH and CDR2 is LQKENI. The CDR3 nucleotides are TGTGCCAGCTCACCACGTCCCAGGGCGGACACTGAAGCTTTCTTT. Its protein is CASSPRPRADTEAFF.

The rearrangement links TRBV11-2 to TRBJ2-3, with 7 nucleotides matching TRBD2. This CDR3 is built from 16 residues. From germline, CDR1 is SGHAT and CDR2 FQNNGV. The trim removed 3 bases at V and 5 bases at J, leaving 11 bases unmatched. CDR3 amino acids: CASSLGGRASRDTQYF. The DNA for the CDR3 is TGTGCCAGCAGCTTGGGTGGGAGGGCCTCTAGAGATACGCAGTATTTT. Using reference TRBV11-2 and TRBJ2-3 for the parts outside the CDR3, the full variable domain is EAGVAQSPRYKIIEKRQSVAFWCNPISGHATLYWYQQILGQGPKLLIQFQNNGVVDDSQLPKDRFSAERLKGVDSTLKIQPAKLEDSAVYLCASSLGGRASRDTQYFGPGTRLTVL.

This clone occurred a few times. The chain carries TRBV4-2 and TRBJ1-1; D remains ambiguous. This CDR3 spans 15 amino acids. Germline CDR1 LGHNA, CDR2 YNFKEQ. Trimming pared 8 bases from V and 1 base from J, leaving 17 bases between. The CDR3 DNA sequence: TGTGCCAGCTCCCGGGAGGGTTTTGCGAACACTGAAGCTTTCTTT. It encodes CASSREGFANTEAFF.

The chain couples TRBV2 to TRBJ2-1, with D unclear. The CDR3 is 13 amino acids. Germline V gives CDR1 SNHLY, CDR2 FYNNEI. The ends were cut back, 4 bases at V and 4 bases at J, with 8 bases in the middle. CDR3 region: CASSVLSYNEQFF. The CDR3 DNA is TGTGCCAGCAGTGTATTATCTTACAATGAGCAGTTCTTC.

V is TRBV12-5 and J is TRBJ2-6; 7 bases match TRBD2. CDR3 size: 15 residues. Germline CDR1 reads LGHNT; CDR2 reads FRNRAP. J gave up 0 bases and V 6 bases, and 2 bases lay outside the gene matches. CDR3 protein: CASGRGDSGANVLTF. The CDR3 DNA follows: TGTGCTAGTGGCCGGGGGGACTCTGGGGCCAACGTCCTGACTTTC.